This TCR beta chain was captured by sequencing in a study of T cells in localized non-small cell lung cancer. Study results and limitations: Among the top 100 tumor clones, a median about 60 appeared in adjacent lung. Tumor showed lower T cell clonality than uninvolved adjacent lung, where it was highest. Heterogeneity remains possible because sequencing was limited to only one tumor region. An association was observed between higher blood T cell density and longer overall survival.

Clones were read by immunoSEQ multiplex PCR, and TCRdb kept only the in-frame ones, dropping some. The table includes 40,000 to 65,000 clones, 70% to 90% detected once. Worth noting for this clone: Its antigen is still unknown.

V lost 0 bases, J lost 2 bases, and 9 bases lay in between. The CDR3 consists of 14 residues. Germline V gene data show CDR1 as SGHRS and CDR2 as YFSETQ. This sample comprised PBMCs, obtained before any cancer treatment. This chain links TRBV5-1 with TRBJ2-7; D is undetermined. The receptor comes from a female donor with stage II lung adenocarcinoma. The CDR3 sequence is CASSLAGSTYEQYF. In DNA form, the CDR3 reads TGCGCCAGCAGCTTGGCCGGCAGCACCTACGAGCAGTACTTC.